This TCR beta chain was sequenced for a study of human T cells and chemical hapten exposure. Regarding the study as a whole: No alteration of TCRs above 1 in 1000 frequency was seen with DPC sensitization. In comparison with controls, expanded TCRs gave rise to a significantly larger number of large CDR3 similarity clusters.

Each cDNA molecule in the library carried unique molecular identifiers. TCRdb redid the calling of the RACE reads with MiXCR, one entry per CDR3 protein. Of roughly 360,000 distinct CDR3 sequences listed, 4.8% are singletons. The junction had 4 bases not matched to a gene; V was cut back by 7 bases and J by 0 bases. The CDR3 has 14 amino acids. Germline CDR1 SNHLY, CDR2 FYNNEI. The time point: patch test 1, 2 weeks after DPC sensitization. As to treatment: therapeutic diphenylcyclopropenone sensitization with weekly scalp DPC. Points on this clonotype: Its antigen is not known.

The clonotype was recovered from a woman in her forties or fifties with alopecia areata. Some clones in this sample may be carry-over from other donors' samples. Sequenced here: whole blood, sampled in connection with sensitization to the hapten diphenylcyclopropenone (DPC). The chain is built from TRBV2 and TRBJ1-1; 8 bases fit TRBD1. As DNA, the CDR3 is TGTGCCAGCATGGGGACAGGAATGAACACTGAAGCTTTCTTT. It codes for CASMGTGMNTEAFF.